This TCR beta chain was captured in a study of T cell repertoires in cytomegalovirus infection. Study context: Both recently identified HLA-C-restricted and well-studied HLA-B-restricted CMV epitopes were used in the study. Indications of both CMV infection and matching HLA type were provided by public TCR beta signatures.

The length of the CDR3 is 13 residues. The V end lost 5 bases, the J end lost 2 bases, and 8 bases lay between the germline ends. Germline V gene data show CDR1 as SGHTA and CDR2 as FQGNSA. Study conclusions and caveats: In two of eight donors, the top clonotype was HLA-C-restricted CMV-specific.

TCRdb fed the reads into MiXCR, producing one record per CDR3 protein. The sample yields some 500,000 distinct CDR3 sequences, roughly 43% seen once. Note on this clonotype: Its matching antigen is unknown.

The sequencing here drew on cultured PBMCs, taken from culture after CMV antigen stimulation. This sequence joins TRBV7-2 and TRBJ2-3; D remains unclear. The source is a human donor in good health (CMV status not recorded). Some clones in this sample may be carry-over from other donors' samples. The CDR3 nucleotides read TGTGCCAGCAGCCCCTCCCCCACAGATACGCAGTATTTT. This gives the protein CASSPSPTDTQYF.